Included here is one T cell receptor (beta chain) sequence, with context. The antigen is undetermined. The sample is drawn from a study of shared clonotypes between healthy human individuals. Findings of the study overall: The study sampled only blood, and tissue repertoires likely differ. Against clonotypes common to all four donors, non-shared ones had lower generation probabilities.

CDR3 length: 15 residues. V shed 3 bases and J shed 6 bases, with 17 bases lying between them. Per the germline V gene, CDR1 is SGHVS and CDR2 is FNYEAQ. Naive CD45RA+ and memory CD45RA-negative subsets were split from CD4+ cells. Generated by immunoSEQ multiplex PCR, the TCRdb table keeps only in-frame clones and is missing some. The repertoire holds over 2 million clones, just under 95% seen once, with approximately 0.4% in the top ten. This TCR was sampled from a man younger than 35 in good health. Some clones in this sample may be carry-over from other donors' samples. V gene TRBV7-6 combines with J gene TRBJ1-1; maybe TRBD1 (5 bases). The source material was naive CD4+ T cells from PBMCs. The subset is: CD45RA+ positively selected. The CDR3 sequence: CASSLSPGWDAEAFF. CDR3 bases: TGTGCCAGCAGCTTGAGCCCCGGATGGGACGCTGAAGCTTTCTTT.